The 32 T cell receptor beta chains below come from one sample, sequenced in a study of blood T cell repertoires in COVID-19. Libraries were prepared by immunoSEQ multiplex PCR; TCRdb keeps only in-frame clonotypes and omits some of them. The sample lists under 200,000 clones, 70% to 90% occurring once. The specimen was peripheral blood. These receptor sequences come from a man in his sixties who had recovered from COVID-19.

The sample holds many counts of this clone. The rearrangement uses TRBV5-4 and TRBJ2-6, with 7 bases matching TRBD1. This CDR3 spans 17 amino acids. Germline V CDR1 and CDR2: SGHNT, YYREEE (reference sequence). J was trimmed by 0 bases and V by 4 bases; bases with no gene match: 7. CDR3 coding DNA: TGTGCCAGCAGCGCAAGACAGGGCCTCTCTGGGGCCAACGTCCTGACTTTC. It specifies CASSARQGLSGANVLTF.

The genes are TRBV5-6 and TRBJ1-1; TRBD1 matches 9 bases. Trimming cost V 3 bases and J 4 bases; bases outside gene matches: 7. Germline CDR1 is SGHDT and CDR2 is YYEEEE. The CDR3 contains 15 residues. The CDR3 DNA is TGTGCCAGCAGCTGGCCCGGACAGGGGTCCACTGAAGCTTTCTTT. This codes for CASSWPGQGSTEAFF.

This chain links TRBV2 with TRBJ2-1; perhaps TRBD2 as D (6 bases). From germline, CDR1 is SNHLY and CDR2 FYNNEI. The CDR3 consists of 13 residues. The germline V and J ends were trimmed by 8 bases and 8 bases, with 16 bases remaining between them. CDR3 region: CASGTDVEDEQFF. The CDR3 nucleotides read TGTGCCAGCGGGACTGACGTGGAGGATGAGCAGTTCTTC.

This rearrangement joins TRBV15 to TRBJ2-7; tentative D call: TRBD2 (7 bases). V lost 1 base and J 2 bases, leaving 12 bases between the germline ends. Per germline, CDR1 LNHNV and CDR2 YYDKDF (reference sequence). The CDR3 contains 15 residues. The CDR3 nucleotides are TGTGCCACCAGCAGAGGCGGGGGCACTGCCTACGAGCAGTACTTC. This codes for CATSRGGGTAYEQYF.

The genes are TRBV7-2 and TRBJ2-1; D perhaps matches TRBD2 (7 bases). This CDR3 region has 15 residues. CDR1 and CDR2 from the germline V gene are SGHTA and FQGNSA. The ends were cut back, 2 bases at V and 5 bases at J, with 13 bases in the middle. The CDR3 region has the DNA TGTGCCAGCAGCTTAAGGGGGGGCCACGACAATGAGCAGTTCTTC. Protein product: CASSLRGGHDNEQFF.

The J gene is TRBJ2-7, the V gene TRBV6-5; 7 positions match TRBD1. V shed 9 bases, J shed 7 bases, and the junction held 9 bases outside the gene matches. Germline V gives CDR1 MNHEY, CDR2 SVGAGI. CDR3 length: 12 residues. CDR3 nucleotides: TGTGCCAGTCAGGGGGATAGGAGGGAGCAGTACTTC. Translated: CASQGDRREQYF.

This rearrangement joins TRBV5-1 to TRBJ2-1, with 10 bases lining up with TRBD1. This CDR3 is built from 15 residues. With V trimmed by 5 bases and J by 4 bases, 6 bases remained unmatched. Germline V gene data show CDR1 as SGHRS and CDR2 as YFSETQ. Here the CDR3 reads CASSRQGAGYNEQFF. The CDR3 DNA sequence: TGCGCCAGCAGTCGACAGGGGGCCGGTTACAATGAGCAGTTCTTC.

V is TRBV19 and J is TRBJ1-1; no clear D. Germline loops: CDR1 LNHDA, CDR2 SQIVND (reference sequence). Trimming removed 2 bases from V and 1 base from J, with 8 bases in between. The CDR3 sequence is 14 residues long. Written as DNA, the CDR3 is TGTGCCAGTAGTATACCCCACAGGAACACTGAAGCTTTCTTT. Amino acid sequence: CASSIPHRNTEAFF.

The chain uses TRBV19 and TRBJ1-5; 7 bases match TRBD1. The CDR3 loop spans 14 amino acids. CDR1 and CDR2 (germline): LNHDA, SQIVND (reference sequence). Germline trimming cut 10 bases from V and 5 bases from J; bases unmatched to any gene: 11. CDR3 coding DNA: TGTGCCACCGACTCGGGAGGGGGCTATCAGCCCCAGCATTTT. Protein sequence: CATDSGGGYQPQHF.

The CDR3: CANSGAGEAEDTQYF. CDR3 coding DNA: TGTGCCAACTCCGGGGCGGGGGAAGCGGAAGATACGCAGTATTTT. The chain employs TRBV21-1 and TRBJ2-3; the listed D gene, TRBD2, was not tested against the DNA. TRBV21-1 is a known pseudogene. This CDR3 is 15 amino acids long.

The CDR3 DNA reads TGTGCCAGCAGCCCTCCAGGGGGTGGCTACACCTTC. Residues: CASSPPGGGYTF. The V gene is TRBV3-1 (or the pseudogene TRBV3-2), the J gene TRBJ1-2; 7 bases map to TRBD1. Germline V gene lookup returns CDR1 LGHDT and CDR2 YNNKEL (reference sequence). The CDR3 has 12 amino acids. The junction had 3 bases not matched to a gene; V was cut back by 4 bases and J by 7 bases.

This chain joins TRBV2 and TRBJ2-5, with 9 bases identical to TRBD2. Germline V gives CDR1 SNHLY, CDR2 FYNNEI. The CDR3 contains 16 residues. V shed 6 bases, J shed 1 base, and the junction held 9 bases outside the gene matches. The CDR3 is CASRKGGGALQETQYF. CDR3 coding DNA: TGTGCCAGCAGAAAGGGCGGGGGGGCCCTCCAAGAGACCCAGTACTTC.

The genes are TRBV20-1 and TRBJ1-1; D is uncertain. Trimming removed 6 bases from V and 5 bases from J, with 13 bases in between. From germline, CDR1 is DFQATT and CDR2 SNEGSKA (reference sequence). The CDR3 is 12 residues long. As DNA, the CDR3 is TGCAGTGCCAGTCCTGGAGGGACTGAAGCTTTCTTT. Translated, it gives CSASPGGTEAFF.

This chain connects TRBV3-1 (or the pseudogene TRBV3-2) to TRBJ1-5; no definite D call. V lost 4 bases and J lost 6, with 10 bases in between. This CDR3 is built from 13 residues. Germline loops: CDR1 LGHDT, CDR2 YNNKEL (reference sequence). CDR3 in amino acids: CASSPSEFQPQHF. The CDR3 coding sequence is TGTGCCAGCAGCCCCTCGGAGTTTCAGCCCCAGCATTTT.

This chain joins TRBV7-2 and TRBJ1-1, with 10 nucleotides matching TRBD1. The CDR3 spans 15 residues. Germline lookup yields CDR1 SGHTA and CDR2 FQGNSA. Trimming took 5 bases from V and 6 from J; bases not matched to a gene: 9. The CDR3 bases are TGTGCCAGCAGCCCACGTTCCGGGACAGGGGCTGAAGCTTTCTTT. Its protein is CASSPRSGTGAEAFF. Full variable domain (missing parts from reference TRBV7-2 and TRBJ1-1): GAGVSQSPSNKVTEKGKDVELRCDPISGHTALYWYRQSLGQGLEFLIYFQGNSAPDKSGLPSDRFSAERTGGSVSTLTIQRTQQEDSAVYLCASSPRSGTGAEAFFGQGTRLTVV.

The chain combines TRBV5-4 with TRBJ2-7, with 8 positions matching TRBD1. Germline CDR1 and CDR2: SGHNT and YYREEE (reference sequence). The CDR3 spans 15 residues. J was trimmed by 3 bases and V by 4 bases; bases with no gene match: 9. The CDR3 DNA reads TGTGCCAGCAGCGATTGGGATACAGGGGGCTACGAGCAGTACTTC. Protein: CASSDWDTGGYEQYF.

This clone has just one count. This chain connects TRBV9 to TRBJ2-7; possible D gene TRBD2, 5 bases. Germline values: CDR1 SGDLS, CDR2 YYNGEE. Trimming pared 3 bases from V and 6 bases from J, leaving 7 bases between. This CDR3 is built from 11 residues. The CDR3 is CASSEGSEQYF. The DNA of the CDR3 is TGTGCCAGCAGCGAAGGGAGCGAGCAGTACTTC.

The chain carries TRBV9 and TRBJ1-1, with D hard to call. Trimming removed 3 bases at V and 5 bases at J, with 17 bases between. The CDR3 is made up of 15 amino acids. Germline V lookup: CDR1 SGDLS, CDR2 YYNGEE. CDR3 sequence reads: CASSGTYGIRTEAFF. CDR3 nucleotide sequence: TGTGCCAGCAGCGGCACTTACGGGATCCGGACTGAAGCTTTCTTT. Full variable domain (remainder filled in from reference TRBV9 and TRBJ1-1): DSGVTQTPKHLITATGQRVTLRCSPRSGDLSVYWYQQSLDQGLQFLIQYYNGEERAKGNILERFSAQQFPDLHSELNLSSLELGDSALYFCASSGTYGIRTEAFFGQGTRLTVV.

The V and J genes are TRBV5-1 and TRBJ1-1; D may be TRBD1 (6 bases). CDR1 is SGHRS, CDR2 YFSETQ, per germline. This CDR3 contains 15 residues. Trimming pared 5 bases from V and 3 bases from J, leaving 17 bases between. CDR3 protein: CASRGLGTTDTEAFF. In nucleotides, the CDR3 is TGCGCCAGCAGAGGGTTAGGGACAACAGACACTGAAGCTTTCTTT.

The chain has TRBV3-1 (or the pseudogene TRBV3-2) and TRBJ2-5; no firm D call. Trimming left V 4 bases short and J 4 bases short, with 13 bases between. The CDR3 is made up of 14 amino acids. The germline V gene has CDR1 LGHDT and CDR2 YNNKEL (reference sequence). The CDR3 DNA reads TGTGCCAGCAGCCGCGGCCTCACCGGAGAGACCCAGTACTTC. Its protein is CASSRGLTGETQYF.

V usage is TRBV7-6 and J usage is TRBJ2-5; D unclear. Germline assignment: CDR1 SGHVS and CDR2 FNYEAQ. CDR3 size: 13 residues. Trimming removed 1 base from V and 2 bases from J, with 5 bases in between. As DNA, the CDR3 is TGTGCCAGCAGCTTAGACCGGCAAGAGACCCAGTACTTC. Protein sequence: CASSLDRQETQYF.

As DNA, the CDR3 is TGTGCCAGCAAACCGGGACTAGCCTACGAGCAGTACTTC. Translation gives CASKPGLAYEQYF. The chain uses TRBV13 and TRBJ2-7, with TRBD2 matching 8 bases. Germline V lookup: CDR1 PRHDT, CDR2 FYEKMQ (reference sequence). After removal of 7 bases from V and 2 bases from J, the junction contained 4 bases not matched to a gene. CDR3 length equals 13 residues.

In this sample, this clone turned up a few times. The V and J genes are TRBV5-8 and TRBJ1-1, with D unclear. V shed 5 bases and J shed 1 base, with 12 bases lying between them. The CDR3 runs 14 residues. Germline CDR1 reads SGHTS; CDR2 reads YDEGEE. The DNA for the CDR3 is TGTGCCAGCAGGCTACCCAACCCGAACACTGAAGCTTTCTTT. Translating it yields CASRLPNPNTEAFF.

Worth noting for this clone: Other DNA sequences in this specimen translate into the identical CDR3. The genes are TRBV10-3 and TRBJ1-5, with 10 bases that match TRBD1. Germline V lookup: CDR1 ENHRY, CDR2 SYGVKD. The CDR3 is made up of 14 amino acids. With 6 bases clipped from V and 6 bases from J, the junction kept 5 bases outside the gene matches. The CDR3 bases are TGTGCCATCAGCCCAGGGACAGGGGTTCAGCCCCAGCATTTT. This translates into CAISPGTGVQPQHF.

The chain joins TRBV7-2 to TRBJ2-5; the D gene is possibly TRBD2 (5 bases). This CDR3 comprises 13 residues. The V gene's germline CDR1 is SGHTA and CDR2 FQGNSA. V lost 2 bases and J 3 bases, leaving 7 bases between the germline ends. The CDR3 sequence: CASSLTGKETQYF. DNA of the CDR3: TGTGCCAGCAGCTTAACCGGGAAAGAGACCCAGTACTTC.

V usage is TRBV10-2 and J usage is TRBJ1-2; the match to TRBD1 covers 10 bases. V lost 5 bases, J lost 3 bases, and 9 bases stayed unmatched. CDR1 is WSHSY, CDR2 SAAADI, per germline. This CDR3 has 16 amino acids. CDR3 protein: CASSSRQGAGDYGYTF. CDR3 DNA sequence: TGCGCCAGCAGTTCGAGACAGGGGGCGGGAGACTATGGCTACACCTTC.

In this sample, this clone turned up once. The chain couples TRBV6-5 to TRBJ1-1; tentatively, D is TRBD1 (5 bases). V lost 0 bases to trimming and J lost 11 bases, with 22 bases between them. CDR3 length: 16 residues. Germline V gene sequence: CDR1 MNHEY, CDR2 SVGAGI. This CDR3 is CASSYSASEGPPGAFF. CDR3 nucleotides: TGTGCCAGCAGTTACTCGGCTTCGGAGGGGCCCCCCGGGGCTTTCTTT.

This rearrangement joins TRBV5-1 to TRBJ2-5; 9 bases fit TRBD2. J lost 1 base, V lost 4 bases, and 2 bases had no gene match. CDR1 is SGHRS and CDR2 is YFSETQ in the germline V gene. There are 14 residues in the CDR3. The CDR3 DNA follows: TGCGCCAGCAGCGTAGCGGGGGCCCAAGAGACCCAGTACTTC. Its translation: CASSVAGAQETQYF.

The chain recombines TRBV14 with TRBJ2-2; 8 positions match TRBD2. From germline, CDR1 is SGHDN and CDR2 FVKESK. Trimming cost V 1 base and J 4 bases; bases outside gene matches: 5. CDR3 length: 16 residues. This CDR3 reads CASSQGTSLATGELFF. The CDR3 DNA follows: TGTGCCAGCAGCCAAGGGACTAGCTTGGCCACCGGGGAGCTGTTTTTT.

CDR3 bases: TGTGCCAGCAGTGAAGCTTACGACAGAGATGGCTACACCTTC. Translated: CASSEAYDRDGYTF. The chain employs TRBV6-1 and TRBJ1-2; D is possibly TRBD1 (5 bases). Germline-derived CDR1 and CDR2 are MNHNS and SASEGT. V lost 0 bases, J lost 6 bases, and 11 bases lay in between. The CDR3 is 14 amino acids.

J is TRBJ1-5 and V is TRBV19; a possible D gene is TRBD1 (5 bases). Trimming shortened V by 4 bases and J by 4 bases, and 5 bases separated the two germline ends. From germline, CDR1 is LNHDA and CDR2 SQIVND (reference sequence). The CDR3 length is 12 residues. The CDR3 coding sequence is TGTGCCAGTAGTAAGGGGAATCAGCCCCAGCATTTT. This gives the protein CASSKGNQPQHF.

The rearrangement links TRBV24-1 to TRBJ1-5, with D hard to call. The CDR3 length is 13 residues. Trimming pared 3 bases from V and 9 bases from J, leaving 11 bases between. Germline CDR1 KGHDR, CDR2 SFDVKD. The CDR3 loop is CATSDGQDGPQHF. CDR3 bases: TGTGCCACCAGTGATGGGCAAGACGGGCCCCAGCATTTT.